A selection of T cell receptor beta chains follows, all from one sample in a study of T cells after yellow fever vaccination. TCRdb passed the 5' RACE reads through MiXCR, listing each CDR3 protein once. The table shows approximately 34,000 distinct CDR3 sequences, with around 7% occurring only once. The sample was PBMCs, either bulk or a sorted T-cell subset (CD4+, CD8+, memory, or dextramer-sorted; not recorded which), taken on the day of the first yellow fever vaccination. These receptors were taken from a man aged 18 to 30 who received the YFV17D yellow fever vaccine. CDR3s include the opening cysteine and the closing phenylalanine or tryptophan. D genes are given only for firm matches. Size tells how often a clone was seen, or its class if it is expanded.

J,V,size,D,DNA,CDR3
TRBJ2-1,TRBV5-6,many,NA,TGTGCCAGCAGCTCGGGGGCCGCCTACAATGAGCAGTTCTTC,CASSSGAAYNEQFF
TRBJ1-5,TRBV3-1,many,TRBD1,TGTGCCAGCAGCCCCCACCCGACAGGGACCGAGCAGCCCCAGCATTTT,CASSPHPTGTEQPQHF
TRBJ2-3,TRBV7-3,few,TRBD2,TGTGCCAGCAGCCTCGGGGGGGCCGGGGAAGATACGCAGTATTTT,CASSLGGAGEDTQYF
TRBJ1-2,TRBV27,many,NA,TGTGCCAGCACCCCTCTTTGGGGGAACTATGGCTACACCTTC,CASTPLWGNYGYTF
TRBJ2-2,TRBV7-2,many,TRBD1,TGTGCCAGCAGCTTACAGGGGGCGACTGGGGTCGGGGAGCTGTTTTTT,CASSLQGATGVGELFF
TRBJ2-7,TRBV12-3/TRBV12-4,few,NA,TGTGCCAGCAGCTTGATGAGCTACGAGCAGTACTTC,CASSLMSYEQYF
TRBJ2-4,TRBV11-2,many,NA,TGTGCCAGCAGCATCTGGGCGGCCAAAAACATTCAGTACTTC,CASSIWAAKNIQYF
TRBJ1-1,TRBV29-1,many,TRBD1,TGCAGCGTTAAAGGACAGGGGAACACTGAAGCTTTCTTT,CSVKGQGNTEAFF
TRBJ2-1,TRBV7-3,many,NA,TGTGCCAGCAGCCAACAGGGCGGTAATGAGCAGTTCTTC,CASSQQGGNEQFF
TRBJ2-1,TRBV6-1,many,TRBD2,TGTGCCAGCAGTGAATCCCGACATTCTCTGTTAGCGGGGGCCTTGAATGAGCAGTTCTTC,CASSESRHSLLAGALNEQFF
TRBJ2-1,TRBV24-1,many,NA,TGTGCCACCAGTGATACCAGGTCGGGCAATGAGCAGTTCTTC,CATSDTRSGNEQFF